This note documents a single TCR beta chain sequence. Trimming left V 5 bases short and J 0 bases short, with 10 bases between. Per the germline V gene, CDR1 is MNHEY and CDR2 is SMNVEV (reference sequence). This CDR3 has 14 amino acids. Clones were sequenced by immunoSEQ multiplex PCR, and TCRdb holds only the in-frame ones, with some missing. This sample has 250,000 to 300,000 clones, with around 85% found just once. The sample originates from a study of blood T cell repertoires in COVID-19. For the study at large: PBMCs, B-cell-depleted T cells, or T cells provided the cDNA or gDNA that made up the material.

Sequencing used peripheral blood. The chain links TRBV27 to TRBJ1-2; no firm D call. The source is a woman aged 25 to 45 with COVID-19, enrolled during active disease. In DNA form, the CDR3 reads TGTGCCAGCAGTGAGCAAGTGTCTAACTATGGCTACACCTTC. Amino acids: CASSEQVSNYGYTF.